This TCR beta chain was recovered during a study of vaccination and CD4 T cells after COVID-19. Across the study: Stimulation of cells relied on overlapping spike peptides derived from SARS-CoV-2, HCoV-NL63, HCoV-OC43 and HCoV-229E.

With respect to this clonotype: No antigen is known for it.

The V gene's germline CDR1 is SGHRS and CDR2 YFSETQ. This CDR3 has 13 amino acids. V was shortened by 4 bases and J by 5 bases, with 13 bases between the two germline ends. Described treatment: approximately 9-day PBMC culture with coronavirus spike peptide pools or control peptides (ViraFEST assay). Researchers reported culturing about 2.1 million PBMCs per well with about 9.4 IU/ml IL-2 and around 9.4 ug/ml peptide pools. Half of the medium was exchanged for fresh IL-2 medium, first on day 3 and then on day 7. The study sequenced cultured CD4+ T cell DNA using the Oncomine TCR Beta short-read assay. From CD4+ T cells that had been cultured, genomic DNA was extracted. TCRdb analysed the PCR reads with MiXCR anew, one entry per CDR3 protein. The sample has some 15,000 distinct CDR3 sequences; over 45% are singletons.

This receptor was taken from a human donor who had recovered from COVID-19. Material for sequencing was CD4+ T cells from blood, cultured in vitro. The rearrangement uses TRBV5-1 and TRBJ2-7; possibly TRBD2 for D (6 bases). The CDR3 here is CASSGGSAHEQYF. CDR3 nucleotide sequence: TGCGCCAGCAGCGGAGGGAGCGCCCACGAGCAGTACTTC. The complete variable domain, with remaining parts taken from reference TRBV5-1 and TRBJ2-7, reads KAGVTQTPRYLIKTRGQQVTLSCSPISGHRSVSWYQQTPGQGLQFLFEYFSETQRNKGNFPGRFSGRQFSNSRSEMNVSTLELGDSALYLCASSGGSAHEQYFGPGTRLTVT.